Shown below are 2 T cell receptor beta chains from a single sample sequenced in a study of sequential checkpoint blockade in melanoma (dated by TCRdb to about 2019). The sample's treatment or condition label is to be understood as: randomized to nivolumab then ipilimumab (arm A) or the reverse (arm B). The library was generated by the immunoSEQ multiplex PCR assay. TCRdb re-hosts the immuneACCESS table, in-frame sequences only. Its copies lack some clones; in the studies checked, an unresolved V gene accounts for under half of them, and the cause for the rest is not known. The sample data list thousands of clones, and approximately 72% of these were observed just once. The ten largest account for about 68% of the sample. The specimen was CD8+ T cells sorted from blood (inferred from file names), collected from a patient given nivolumab and ipilimumab in sequence. The receptor source for this set is a human donor with melanoma.

In this sample, this clone turned up once. CDR3 coding DNA: TGTGCCTGGAGTGTAGGGACAGTCTATAATTCACCCCTCCACTTT. It is translated as CAWSVGTVYNSPLHF. This sequence joins TRBV30 and TRBJ1-6; TRBD1 matches 7 bases. Unmatched junction bases numbered 2, after V lost 0 bases and J lost 3 bases. Germline V gives CDR1 GTSNPN, CDR2 SVGIG (reference sequence). The CDR3 has 15 amino acids.

This clone was seen a handful of times. The DNA is left out, because the CDR3 cannot be placed on it with certainty; the CDR3 is given as TCRdb lists it. This sequence joins TRBV19 and TRBJ1-5. CDR1 is LNHDA and CDR2 is SQIVND in the germline V gene (reference sequence). The CDR3 contains 12 residues when both ends are counted. CDR3 in amino acids: CASSEAISPSIF.